This T cell receptor gamma chain emerged from a study of γδ T cells in repeated Plasmodium falciparum infection. In the study overall: Samples were taken at baseline, before some infections, and 21 days after each.

This clone was picked up many times. Its antigen is unknown. This is likely an artifact of a read error, given a far larger clone one base away. Study outcomes and limitations: Malian donors came from one small rural village, predominantly one ethnic group.

Gammadelta T cells were flow-sorted from PBMC into Vgamma9/Vdelta2+ and Vdelta2-negative populations for bulk analysis. From germline, CDR1 is EGSTGY and CDR2 YDSYTSSV. This CDR3 comprises 17 residues. V was pared by 4 bases and J by 6 bases, with 17 bases of the junction left unmatched. TRG and TRD sequences were obtained from every sorted gammadelta sample. TCRdb re-processed the multiplex PCR reads via CATT. The table records around 24,000 gamma-chain clones, 2.5% to 3.5% of them present only once. Sequencing was done on a sample of gamma-delta T cells from blood. The source of this sequence is a pool of human donors (malaria-infected and uninfected, not separated). This chain connects TRGV4 to TRGJP2. For the CDR3, the DNA is TGTGCCACCTGGGACGGCCTTGCGGGAGAGGGTGATTGGATCAAGACGTTT. It is translated as CATWDGLAGEGDWIKTF.